This record concerns one T cell receptor beta chain sequence. Antigen specificity is unknown. The source of the sample is a study of blood T cells in healthy people across ages. Study background: The template switching approach captured approximately one barcoded beta molecule for every two T cells. Findings and caveats of the study: Compared with aged donors, long-lived donors showed fewer expanded clones, suggesting selection.

CDR3 size: 14 residues. V gave up 1 base and J gave up 7 bases, with 14 bases separating them. CDR1 and CDR2 (germline): SGHTA, FQGNSA. Then a second PCR, running about 6 to 12 cycles, was carried out with a sample-barcoded 5' primer and a J-beta primer mix. MiXCR was run by TCRdb on the 5' RACE reads, yielding one entry per CDR3 protein. The sample consists of roughly 1,700,000 distinct CDR3 sequences, about 28% of them appearing once. Extraction yielded at least 6 micrograms of total RNA per sample. The rearrangement joins TRBV7-2 to TRBJ2-7, with D unclear. The sequencing sample was made of blood. This clonotype was obtained from a woman aged 30 to 39 in good health. The CDR3 bases are TGTGCCAGCAGCTTAGAGCTAACCCCCAATGAGCAGTACTTC. Translated, it gives CASSLELTPNEQYF.